The T cell receptor beta chain under discussion was sequenced for a study of chemoradiotherapy in HPV16-positive cancers. Study at large: Candidate HPV-specific T-cell clones and common TCR motifs came from functional assays in a couple of HPV16-positive patients. Study-wide results and limits: Functional assays defining HPV-specific T cells used only two HPV16-positive patients. Better recurrence-free survival went with HPV-responsive T-cell expansion in HPV16-positive patients. Candidate HPV-specific clones and E7-related TCR motifs grew in tumor during treatment.

V was clipped by 7 bases and J by 6 bases, with 8 bases between them. Per germline, CDR1 SNHLY and CDR2 FYNNEI. The CDR3 length is 11 residues. With regard to this clone: Antigen unknown.

The data were produced by immunoSEQ multiplex PCR, yet TCRdb's version contains in-frame clones alone and is incomplete. The sample holds 25,000 to 30,000 clones, 85% to 95% seen once. This TCR came from a human donor with HPV-associated anogenital cancer. V gene TRBV2 combines with J gene TRBJ2-3; D is unclear. Sequencing used blood, obtained from a patient who underwent chemoradiotherapy. CDR3 sequence reads: CASIVIDTQYF. CDR3 bases: TGTGCCAGCATCGTCATCGATACGCAGTATTTT.